These 2 T cell receptor beta chains share one sample of origin, sequenced in a study of T-cell memory formation after mild COVID-19. Using its own MiXCR run on the 5' RACE reads, TCRdb lists one record per CDR3 protein. This sample yields approximately 300,000 distinct CDR3 sequences, of which about a sixth are seen a single time; 22% belongs to the top ten. Sequenced: PBMCs or a T cell subset sorted from them (not recorded which). The origin of the receptors is a man younger than 30 who had mild COVID-19 (a few samples of this study predate the infection). Cell type and time point are not known.

This clonotype was found a few times. The CDR3 DNA follows: TGTGCCAGCAGCCAAGATCGGACGGGGACCCAGTACTTC. Translation gives CASSQDRTGTQYF. V and J are TRBV4-2 and TRBJ2-5; no reliable D call. There are 13 residues in the CDR3. V was clipped by 0 bases and J by 7 bases, with 9 bases between them. Germline CDR1 reads LGHNA; CDR2 reads YNFKEQ.

On this clonotype: Sequence at one end of the junction differs from germline and may be a read error. The gene calls are TRBV19 and TRBJ1-5; D uncertain. Looked up from germline, CDR1 is LNHDA and CDR2 is SQIVND (reference sequence). The CDR3 has 15 amino acids. The CDR3 DNA reads TGTGCCAGTAGTATAGACCGCCGGTGGAATCAGCCCCAGCAATTT. Amino acid sequence: CASSIDRRWNQPQQF. Looking up the rest from reference TRBV19 and TRBJ1-5 gives the full variable domain: DGGITQSPKYLFRKEGQNVTLSCEQNLNHDAMYWYRQDPGQGLRLIYYSQIVNDFQKGDIAEGYSVSREKKESFPLTVTSAQKNPTAFYLCASSIDRRWNQPQQFGDGTRLSIL.